Following are 32 T cell receptor beta chains from one sample sequenced in a study of Graves' ophthalmopathy and Graves' hyperthyroidism. Amplification of the TCR beta CDR3 regions used RNA transcripts (as template). RT-PCR in the first round used HTBI primers; a second-round multiplex PCR followed. TCRdb used MiXCR to reprocess the multiplex PCR reads, holding one entry per CDR3 protein. This table holds a few hundred thousand distinct CDR3 sequences, about a sixth found once. Sequences were obtained from peripheral blood. Every receptor here comes from an adult man with Graves' ophthalmopathy.

The table lists this clonotype with many counts. The chain recombines TRBV12-3 or TRBV12-4 with TRBJ1-5; possible D gene TRBD1, 5 bases. V lost 3 bases, J lost 2 bases, and 11 bases lay in between. This CDR3 spans 15 amino acids. The CDR3 DNA reads as TGTGCCAGCAGTTTTGGCAGGGCACGCAATCAGCCCCAGCATTTT. This codes for CASSFGRARNQPQHF.

This clonotype was detected ten times or more. The CDR3 region has the DNA TGCAGTGCTAGAGGCAGGGGTAACTCTGGGGCCAACGTCCTGACTTTC. Its translation: CSARGRGNSGANVLTF. The V call is TRBV20-1, the J call TRBJ2-6; D is possibly TRBD1 (6 bases). The CDR3 sequence is 16 residues long. Germline lookup yields CDR1 DFQATT and CDR2 SNEGSKA (reference sequence). The V end lost 1 base, the J end lost 0 bases, and 10 bases lay between the germline ends.

This clonotype was counted many times. The rearrangement uses TRBV4-3 and TRBJ1-2, with a tentative D call TRBD1 (5 bases). V was pared by 0 bases and J by 3 bases, with 11 bases between. The CDR3 covers 15 residues. CDR1 LGHNA and CDR2 YSLEER come from the germline V gene. This chain's CDR3 is CASSQDFGGDYGYTF. CDR3 sequence (DNA): TGCGCCAGCAGCCAAGACTTCGGGGGAGACTATGGCTACACCTTC.

This clonotype has at least ten counts. The chain joins TRBV24-1 to TRBJ2-5; D is ambiguous. This CDR3 comprises 12 residues. In germline, CDR1 is KGHDR, CDR2 SFDVKD. V shed 4 bases and J shed 6 bases, with 8 bases lying between them. CDR3 loop: CATSDSTQTQYF. The CDR3, as DNA: TGTGCCACCAGTGACTCCACCCAGACCCAGTACTTC.

This clonotype appeared many times. The genes are TRBV20-1 and TRBJ2-4; 11 nucleotides agree with TRBD1. Germline CDR1 is DFQATT and CDR2 is SNEGSKA (reference sequence). This CDR3 contains 15 residues. V was clipped by 5 bases and J by 6 bases; unmatched bases: 9. Written as DNA, the CDR3 is TGCAGTGCTCGACCCGGACAGGGGGCTGGAAACATTCAGTACTTC. This codes for CSARPGQGAGNIQYF.

This clonotype was seen many times. The V gene is TRBV30, the J gene TRBJ2-2, with D perhaps TRBD2 (6 bases). Per germline, CDR1 GTSNPN and CDR2 SVGIG (reference sequence). Trimming removed 5 bases at V and 8 bases at J, with 12 bases between. This CDR3 region has 12 residues. The CDR3 bases are TGTGCCTGGGCCTTCGGGGGAGGGGAGCTGTTTTTT. Its protein is CAWAFGGGELFF.

This clonotype was recorded many times. This chain joins TRBV24-1 and TRBJ2-5; 10 bases line up with TRBD1. Germline CDR1 and CDR2: KGHDR and SFDVKD. This CDR3 contains 16 residues. With 3 bases clipped from V and 3 bases from J, the junction kept 6 bases outside the gene matches. CDR3 nucleotides: TGTGCCACCAGTGATACCGGGACAGGGGAGGAAGAGACCCAGTACTTC. It encodes CATSDTGTGEEETQYF.

This clonotype came up many times. The rearrangement joins TRBV6-5 to TRBJ1-2; TRBD1 matches 11 bases. V was clipped by 7 bases and J by 4 bases; unmatched bases: 2. Per germline, CDR1 MNHEY and CDR2 SVGAGI. CDR3 length equals 13 residues. CDR3 in DNA: TGTGCCAGCACCGGGACAGGGGGCTATGGCTACACCTTC. It yields the protein CASTGTGGYGYTF.

This chain connects TRBV7-2 to TRBJ1-3; D is ambiguous. V was cut by 5 bases and J by 0 bases, with 5 bases left in between. Germline assignment: CDR1 SGHTA and CDR2 FQGNSA. The CDR3 consists of 13 residues. The CDR3 here is CASSPYSGNTIYF. CDR3 bases: TGTGCCAGCAGCCCCTACTCTGGAAACACCATATATTTT.

In this sample, this clonotype turned up a few times. J is TRBJ1-1 and V is TRBV27; weak D call: TRBD1 (5 bases). The V gene's germline CDR1 is MNHEY and CDR2 SMNVEV (reference sequence). V lost 7 bases, J lost 4 bases, and 16 bases lay in between. The CDR3 length is 14 residues. CDR3 residues: CASTMGGVGTEAFF. DNA of the CDR3: TGTGCCAGCACCATGGGGGGGGTCGGCACTGAAGCTTTCTTT.

This clonotype was detected many times. The chain uses TRBV5-1 and TRBJ2-7, with 7 bases fitting TRBD1. This CDR3 is built from 15 residues. In germline, CDR1 is SGHRS, CDR2 YFSETQ. V shed 0 bases, J shed 5 bases, and the junction held 8 bases outside the gene matches. The CDR3 sequence is CASSLDYGTANEQYF. CDR3 DNA: TGCGCCAGCAGCTTGGACTACGGGACAGCGAACGAGCAGTACTTC.

This chain uses TRBV12-3 or TRBV12-4 with TRBJ2-2; 11 nucleotides align to TRBD2. J was trimmed by 2 bases and V by 6 bases; bases with no gene match: 5. The CDR3 is 16 amino acids. The CDR3 nucleotides read TGTGCCAGCAGCTCCGGACTAGCGGGTAACACCGGGGAGCTGTTTTTT. Translating it yields CASSSGLAGNTGELFF.

This clonotype was detected ten times or more. The CDR3 DNA reads as TGTGCCAGCAGCTTAAGGGGGGGGGCATGGACTGAAGCTTTCTTT. Translated, it gives CASSLRGGAWTEAFF. The rearrangement links TRBV11-2 to TRBJ1-1, with D perhaps matching TRBD1 (6 bases). Germline V gives CDR1 SGHAT, CDR2 FQNNGV. V lost 2 bases and J lost 5, with 15 bases in between. This CDR3 is built from 15 residues.

Remarks on this clonotype: This may arise from a read error, as a much more abundant clone is one base away. This sequence joins TRBV20-1 and TRBJ2-5, with 10 bases that match TRBD2. The germline gives CDR1 DFQATT, CDR2 SNEGSKA (reference sequence). This CDR3 contains 13 residues. V was clipped by 6 bases and J by 5 bases; unmatched bases: 6. CDR3 sequence (DNA): TGCAGTGCCCCCCTTAGCGGGAGGGAGACCCAGTACTTC. Its translation is CSAPLSGRETQYF.

This clonotype occurred many times. The rearrangement uses TRBV30 and TRBJ1-2; D is unclear. The germline V gene has CDR1 GTSNPN and CDR2 SVGIG (reference sequence). Trimming shortened V by 4 bases and J by 2 bases, and 11 bases separated the two germline ends. CDR3 length equals 13 residues. Here the CDR3 reads CAWTPSDNYGYTF. The CDR3 DNA is TGTGCCTGGACCCCTTCGGACAACTATGGCTACACCTTC.

This clonotype was seen ten or more times. The chain recombines TRBV20-1 with TRBJ1-2, with D possibly matching TRBD1 (5 bases). There are 16 residues in the CDR3. Germline CDR1 and CDR2: DFQATT and SNEGSKA (reference sequence). Trimming stripped 3 bases from V and 0 bases from J, with 17 bases between. CDR3 nucleotide sequence: TGCAGTGCTAGTCTTCCGAGACAGACAGCTAACTATGGCTACACCTTC. Its translation is CSASLPRQTANYGYTF.

In this sample, this clonotype turned up many times. The genes are TRBV20-1 and TRBJ2-7; 12 nucleotides agree with TRBD2. The CDR3 has 17 residues. Germline V gene sequence: CDR1 DFQATT, CDR2 SNEGSKA (reference sequence). V gave up 1 base and J gave up 6 bases; unmatched junction bases: 13. The CDR3 DNA reads TGCAGTGCTAGAGGAGTTTTACTAGCGGGAGGATCGGTCGAGCAGTACTTC. This codes for CSARGVLLAGGSVEQYF.

This clonotype has a count of ten or more. The rearrangement links TRBV2 to TRBJ1-1; possibly TRBD1 for D (6 bases). The CDR3 length is 13 residues. Germline lookup yields CDR1 SNHLY and CDR2 FYNNEI. V was trimmed by 1 base and J by 10 bases, leaving 13 bases between them. CDR3 coding DNA: TGTGCCAGCAGTGAAGAACGAAGGGGGAGAGCTTTCTTT. Protein product: CASSEERRGRAFF.

The sample holds a few counts of this clonotype. The chain is built from TRBV15 and TRBJ2-5; D might be TRBD2 (5 bases). Germline loops: CDR1 LNHNV, CDR2 YYDKDF (reference sequence). The CDR3 runs 14 residues. Trimming cost V 0 bases and J 7 bases, with 12 bases left between them. The CDR3 nucleotides are TGTGCCACCAGCAGAGATTTGGGCAGCGGGACCCAGTACTTC. It translates to CATSRDLGSGTQYF.

The J gene is TRBJ1-5, the V gene TRBV6-2 or TRBV6-3; no reliable D call. The V gene lost 0 bases and the J gene lost 5 bases, with 14 bases spanning the gap. The germline CDR1 and CDR2 sequences are MNHEY and SVGEGT. The CDR3 has 16 amino acids. Here the CDR3 reads CASSYSTVGGYQPQHF. In DNA form, the CDR3 reads TGTGCCAGCAGTTACTCGACGGTCGGTGGGTATCAGCCCCAGCATTTT.

This clonotype was found many times. The V and J genes are TRBV15 and TRBJ2-5, with D tentatively TRBD2 (6 bases). From germline, CDR1 is LNHNV and CDR2 YYDKDF (reference sequence). This CDR3 has 15 residues. V lost 0 bases, J lost 3 bases, and 11 bases lay in between. Here the CDR3 DNA reads TGTGCCACCAGCAGAGATCAGGGAGGTGAAGAGACCCAGTACTTC. Translated: CATSRDQGGEETQYF.

This clonotype was observed at least ten times. The rearrangement joins TRBV12-3 or TRBV12-4 to TRBJ1-3, with D possibly matching TRBD1 (5 bases). The CDR3 extends over 14 amino acids. Trimming shortened V by 6 bases and J by 0 bases, and 9 bases separated the two germline ends. DNA of the CDR3: TGTGCCAGCAGGACGGGACTCTCTGGAAACACCATATATTTT. This translates into CASRTGLSGNTIYF.

This clonotype was seen ten or more times. This sequence joins TRBV12-3 or TRBV12-4 and TRBJ1-1; a possible D gene is TRBD1 (5 bases). Trimming shortened V by 5 bases and J by 4 bases, and 14 bases separated the two germline ends. CDR3 length equals 14 residues. The CDR3 nucleotides are TGTGCCAGCAGTGGGTTTGGGGGGTCCACTGAAGCTTTCTTT. This codes for CASSGFGGSTEAFF.

The sample holds many counts of this clonotype. This rearrangement joins TRBV11-1 to TRBJ2-7; 16 bases are shared with TRBD2. J lost 2 bases, V lost 3 bases, and 7 bases had no gene match. CDR3 length: 18 residues. Germline V gene data show CDR1 as SGHAT and CDR2 as FQDESV (reference sequence). DNA of the CDR3: TGTGCCAGCAGCTTTCCCTCCGGGACTAGCGGGGGGGCCTACGAGCAGTACTTC. Its translation is CASSFPSGTSGGAYEQYF.

V usage is TRBV6-2 or TRBV6-3 and J usage is TRBJ1-5; D uncertain. CDR1 is MNHEY, CDR2 SVGEGT, per germline. CDR3 length: 14 residues. With 3 bases removed from V and 6 bases from J, the gap between germline ends came to 12 bases. CDR3 residues: CASSYLGDRQPQHF. The CDR3 nucleotides read TGTGCCAGCAGTTATCTCGGGGATCGTCAGCCCCAGCATTTT.

There are many counts of this clonotype. The V gene is TRBV4-1, the J gene TRBJ1-5, with TRBD1 as a possible D gene (6 bases). In germline, CDR1 is MGHRA, CDR2 YSYEKL. The length of the CDR3 is 14 residues. The ends were cut back, 0 bases at V and 7 bases at J, with 10 bases in the middle. The CDR3 DNA is TGCGCCAGCAGCCAAGACAGGGGTCACCAGCCCCAGCATTTT. Amino acid sequence: CASSQDRGHQPQHF.

At least ten counts were recorded for this clonotype. The CDR3 sequence: CASSRDRGRLSHF. The DNA for the CDR3 is TGTGCCAGCAGCCGGGACAGGGGGAGACTATCGCATTTT. The gene calls are TRBV6-2 or TRBV6-3 and TRBJ1-5; the match to TRBD1 covers 11 bases. The CDR3 sequence is 13 residues long. From germline, CDR1 is MNHEY and CDR2 SVGEGT. The V segment lost 6 bases and the J segment 15 bases; nucleotides outside the gene matches: 10.

This clonotype was recorded at least ten times. The genes are TRBV30 and TRBJ2-7; no clear D. There are 14 residues in the CDR3. Germline CDR1 is GTSNPN and CDR2 is SVGIG (reference sequence). V lost 0 bases and J 3 bases, leaving 12 bases between the germline ends. The CDR3 loop reads CAWSVNTGFYEQYF. The CDR3 DNA sequence: TGTGCCTGGAGTGTAAATACCGGATTCTACGAGCAGTACTTC.

This clonotype was counted ten times or more. The rearrangement joins TRBV12-3 or TRBV12-4 to TRBJ2-5; the D gene is possibly TRBD1 (6 bases). This CDR3 is 15 amino acids long. With 5 bases removed from V and 4 bases from J, the gap between germline ends came to 17 bases. The CDR3 nucleotides read TGTGCCAGCAGTACGGGACACCATTGGGGAGAGACCCAGTACTTC. This translates into CASSTGHHWGETQYF.

This clonotype was observed at least ten times. The V and J genes are TRBV6-2 or TRBV6-3 and TRBJ2-2; 11 positions match TRBD2. CDR3 size: 18 residues. Germline CDR1 is MNHEY and CDR2 is SVGEGT. The ends lost 2 bases at V and 0 bases at J; junction bases unmatched: 5. The CDR3 is CASSYPLAGGANTGELFF. In DNA form, the CDR3 reads TGTGCCAGCAGTTACCCGCTAGCGGGAGGAGCGAACACCGGGGAGCTGTTTTTT.

This clonotype came up many times. The chain links TRBV19 to TRBJ1-1, with D unresolved. The germline V and J ends were trimmed by 8 bases and 11 bases, with 15 bases remaining between them. Germline V lookup: CDR1 LNHDA, CDR2 SQIVND (reference sequence). The CDR3 is made up of 11 amino acids. CDR3 sequence (DNA): TGTGCCAGTGAGTTAGGTGAATTGGCTTTCTTT. This encodes CASELGELAFF.

This clonotype was seen ten or more times. V usage is TRBV28 and J usage is TRBJ1-3; no clear D. V was shortened by 2 bases and J by 2 bases, with 7 bases between the two germline ends. The length of the CDR3 is 14 residues. Per the germline V gene, CDR1 is MDHEN and CDR2 is SYDVKM. In nucleotides, the CDR3 is TGTGCCAGCAGTTTAATCAGTACTGGAAACACCATATATTTT. Its translation is CASSLISTGNTIYF. The full variable domain, completed using reference TRBV28 and TRBJ1-3, is DVKVTQSSRYLVKRTGEKVFLECVQDMDHENMFWYRQDPGLGLRLIYFSYDVKMKEKGDIPEGYSVSREKKERFSLILESASTNQTSMYLCASSLISTGNTIYFGEGSWLTVV.